The next 16 T cell receptor beta chains were all read from a single sample in a study of cytomegalovirus exposure and HLA in healthy donors. The PCR was carried out with 60 Vbeta primers and 13 Jbeta primers. Method: immunoSEQ multiplex PCR; TCRdb's copy keeps in-frame clones and lacks some. The table records 96,000 or so clones, around 74% of them present only once. Specimen: PBMCs. These receptors were taken from a female donor in good health and CMV-seropositive.

The V call is TRBV7-9, the J call TRBJ2-3; TRBD1 aligns across 9 bases. V shed 2 bases and J 6 bases; nucleotides not matched to a gene: 6. This CDR3 is 15 amino acids long. Germline V gene lookup returns CDR1 SEHNR and CDR2 FQNEAQ (reference sequence). Here the CDR3 reads CASSLRTGALDTQYF. As DNA, the CDR3 is TGTGCCAGCAGCTTACGGACAGGGGCCTTGGATACGCAGTATTTT.

The chain combines TRBV28 with TRBJ1-3; D perhaps matches TRBD1 (6 bases). V was shortened by 6 bases and J by 1 base, with 7 bases between the two germline ends. The germline CDR1 and CDR2 sequences are MDHEN and SYDVKM. This CDR3 is built from 13 residues. In nucleotides, the CDR3 is TGTGCCAGCAGCGACAGGTCTGGAAACACCATATATTTT. Residues: CASSDRSGNTIYF.

This clone was observed a handful of times. The genes are TRBV7-9 and TRBJ1-4; 7 bases match TRBD1. The germline gives CDR1 SEHNR, CDR2 FQNEAQ (reference sequence). CDR3 length equals 16 residues. V dropped 0 bases and J dropped 6; count of bases not matched to a gene: 7. The CDR3 coding sequence is TGTGCCAGCAGCTTAGCAACCGGGACAGTGCATGAAAAACTGTTTTTT. Residues: CASSLATGTVHEKLFF.

This sequence joins TRBV9 and TRBJ2-3, with 9 bases that match TRBD2. The J segment lost 5 bases and the V segment lost 0 bases, leaving 7 bases of the junction unmatched. This CDR3 spans 16 amino acids. CDR1 and CDR2 (germline): SGDLS, YYNGEE. The CDR3 is CASSVGRGGPLDTQYF. DNA of the CDR3: TGTGCCAGCAGCGTAGGGCGGGGGGGCCCGTTAGATACGCAGTATTTT.

This rearrangement joins TRBV30 to TRBJ1-1; D remains unclear. The CDR3 runs to 14 residues. Germline CDR1 and CDR2: GTSNPN and SVGIG (reference sequence). Trimming stripped 0 bases from V and 0 bases from J, with 8 bases between. The CDR3 loop is CAWSVPVMNTEAFF. CDR3 nucleotides: TGTGCCTGGAGTGTCCCAGTCATGAACACTGAAGCTTTCTTT.

The chain employs TRBV5-1 and TRBJ1-2, with D perhaps TRBD1 (5 bases). Trimming pared 0 bases from V and 8 bases from J, leaving 14 bases between. The germline V gene encodes CDR1 SGHRS and CDR2 YFSETQ. The length of the CDR3 is 14 residues. The CDR3 region is CASSLGQGPGGYTF. In DNA, the CDR3 is TGCGCCAGCAGCTTGGGGCAGGGCCCTGGGGGCTACACCTTC.

The rearrangement links TRBV30 to TRBJ2-3, with TRBD2 matching over 7 bases. CDR3 length: 13 residues. V shed 4 bases and J 3 bases; nucleotides not matched to a gene: 4. The germline V gene has CDR1 GTSNPN and CDR2 SVGIG (reference sequence). The CDR3 loop is CAWKGAGTDTQYF. The CDR3 DNA reads TGTGCCTGGAAGGGAGCGGGAACAGATACGCAGTATTTT.

The chain combines TRBV9 with TRBJ1-5; D unresolved. V lost 1 base and J lost 4, with 6 bases in between. The CDR3 runs to 13 residues. Looked up from germline, CDR1 is SGDLS and CDR2 is YYNGEE. The CDR3 here is CASSVQDNQPQHF. The CDR3 DNA sequence: TGTGCCAGCAGCGTACAGGATAATCAGCCCCAGCATTTT.

The CDR3 nucleotides read TGTGCCAGCAGCTCTGAAAGGACAGCCTTGGGCGGGGAGCTGTTTTTT. It yields the protein CASSSERTALGGELFF. The J gene is TRBJ2-2, the V gene TRBV11-2; perhaps TRBD1 as D (6 bases). The V and J ends lost 4 bases and 7 bases respectively, with 19 bases between them. CDR3 length: 16 amino acids. Germline V gene lookup returns CDR1 SGHAT and CDR2 FQNNGV.

This clone was seen a few times. The chain recombines TRBV6-1 with TRBJ2-7; 9 positions agree with TRBD1. The trim removed 2 bases at V and 0 bases at J, leaving 2 bases unmatched. From germline, CDR1 is MNHNS and CDR2 SASEGT. CDR3 size: 15 residues. The DNA for the CDR3 is TGTGCCAGCAGTGAAACAGGGGGCAGCTCCTACGAGCAGTACTTC. Its translation: CASSETGGSSYEQYF.

The chain is built from TRBV7-6 and TRBJ1-5, with a weak D call TRBD1 (5 bases). The CDR3 has 15 amino acids. Germline V lookup: CDR1 SGHVS, CDR2 FNYEAQ. The V end lost 0 bases, the J end lost 1 base, and 7 bases lay between the germline ends. CDR3 region: CASSLAAGSNQPQHF. The DNA of the CDR3 is TGTGCCAGCAGCTTAGCAGCAGGGAGCAATCAGCCCCAGCATTTT.

This chain uses TRBV4-1 with TRBJ2-1; 10 nucleotides agree with TRBD2. The CDR3 consists of 16 residues. V lost 1 base and J lost 12; bases outside the gene matches: 12. Germline CDR1 and CDR2: MGHRA and YSYEKL. CDR3 sequence: CASSQGIAGGLRGQFF. CDR3 DNA sequence: TGCGCCAGCAGCCAAGGAATAGCGGGGGGCCTCCGGGGGCAGTTCTTC.

The rearrangement joins TRBV7-6 to TRBJ2-4, with D perhaps matching TRBD1 (6 bases). The CDR3 extends over 13 amino acids. V was shortened by 1 base and J by 10 bases, with 11 bases between the two germline ends. Germline CDR1 and CDR2: SGHVS and FNYEAQ. The CDR3 coding sequence is TGTGCCAGCAGCTTAGGGACAGAGGGGATTCAGTACTTC. Protein: CASSLGTEGIQYF.

The rearrangement links TRBV4-1 to TRBJ2-5, with 14 bases that match TRBD2. The CDR3 covers 16 residues. Germline assignment: CDR1 MGHRA and CDR2 YSYEKL. Unmatched junction bases numbered 6, after V lost 5 bases and J lost 4 bases. The CDR3 DNA is TGCGCCAGCAGCAGGGGGACTAGCGGGAGTGGAGAGACCCAGTACTTC. Encoded protein: CASSRGTSGSGETQYF.

The rearrangement joins TRBV9 to TRBJ2-1; 9 bases line up with TRBD1. The trim removed 4 bases at V and 10 bases at J, leaving 9 bases unmatched. The CDR3 consists of 14 residues. CDR1 is SGDLS and CDR2 is YYNGEE in the germline V gene. CDR3 loop: CASSFLTGGQEQFF. The CDR3 DNA reads TGTGCCAGCAGCTTTCTTACAGGGGGCCAGGAGCAGTTCTTC.

The CDR3 loop reads CASSSGDFGVYNSPLHF. DNA for the CDR3: TGTGCCAGCAGCTCAGGGGATTTTGGGGTCTATAATTCACCCCTCCACTTT. J is TRBJ1-6 and V is TRBV7-2; D may be TRBD1 (6 bases). This CDR3 is built from 17 residues. Trimming took off 4 bases at V and 3 bases at J, with 16 bases between the two ends. Germline V gene lookup returns CDR1 SGHTA and CDR2 FQGNSA.